The text below deals with one TCR beta chain. This sample is drawn from a study of response to subunit inactivated influenza vaccine. TCRdb called the RT-PCR reads again in MiXCR, with one record for every CDR3 protein. The top ten hold roughly 10% of the sample, which has around 580,000 distinct CDR3 sequences, 12% seen once. The length of the CDR3 is 17 residues. The trim removed 8 bases at V and 4 bases at J, leaving 15 bases unmatched. In germline, CDR1 is SNHLY, CDR2 FYNNEI. The source was PBMCs from blood, collected on the day of vaccination. This receptor was obtained from a man in his forties or fifties who received an inactivated influenza vaccine. The genes are TRBV2 and TRBJ2-1, with 9 bases identical to TRBD1. CDR3 nucleotides: TGTGCCAGCCCACGGCCGACAGGGGGGGGGGAGTACAATGAGCAGTTCTTC. It codes for CASPRPTGGGEYNEQFF.